The 23 T cell receptor beta chains presented below share a single source sample, sequenced in a study of T cells in Graves' hyperthyroidism and ophthalmopathy. Amplified TCR beta CDR3 regions came from RNA transcripts. First-round RT-PCR targeting the TCR CDR3 was performed with the HTBI primer set. TCRdb re-analysed the multiplex PCR reads in MiXCR, keeping a single row per CDR3 protein. Among about 720,000 distinct CDR3 sequences listed, about 17% were seen once. Sequences were obtained from blood. Source of these receptors: a man younger than 30 with Graves' hyperthyroidism.

Ten or more counts support this clonotype. The rearrangement uses TRBV27 and TRBJ2-2; TRBD2 matches at 8 bases. This CDR3 is built from 18 residues. Germline loops: CDR1 MNHEY, CDR2 SMNVEV (reference sequence). The ends lost 7 bases at V and 0 bases at J; junction bases unmatched: 13. CDR3 residues: CASKKPGASGSNTGELFF. In DNA form, the CDR3 reads TGTGCCAGCAAAAAGCCCGGGGCTAGCGGGTCGAACACCGGGGAGCTGTTTTTT.

This clonotype was detected a few times. This chain links TRBV4-2 with TRBJ2-3, with D perhaps TRBD2 (6 bases). V was shortened by 1 base and J by 2 bases, with 13 bases between the two germline ends. The CDR3 extends over 16 amino acids. The germline CDR1 and CDR2 sequences are LGHNA and YNFKEQ. CDR3 DNA: TGTGCCAGCAGCCAAGCGGGACTCGTAGACACAGATACGCAGTATTTT. Protein product: CASSQAGLVDTDTQYF.

This rearrangement joins TRBV5-1 to TRBJ1-3; a weak D match, TRBD1 (6 bases). The CDR3 has 14 amino acids. From germline, CDR1 is SGHRS and CDR2 YFSETQ. V shed 2 bases and J shed 7 bases, with 13 bases lying between them. CDR3 sequence reads: CASSLTTGMNTIYF. CDR3 in DNA: TGCGCCAGCAGCTTAACGACAGGAATGAACACCATATATTTT.

This clonotype was seen many times. The chain combines TRBV6-5 with TRBJ2-7; D might be TRBD2 (6 bases). This CDR3 contains 14 residues. Germline V gives CDR1 MNHEY, CDR2 SVGAGI. Trimming took 2 bases from V and 5 from J, leaving 13 bases between them. CDR3 nucleotides: TGTGCCAGCAGTTACATGGGGGGAGTGGACGAGCAGTACTTC. The encoded protein is CASSYMGGVDEQYF.

This clonotype has a count of ten or more. The chain joins TRBV5-5 to TRBJ2-2; maybe TRBD1 (6 bases). This CDR3 is built from 15 residues. Germline assignment: CDR1 SGHKS and CDR2 YYEKEE (reference sequence). The V end was cut by 5 bases, the J end by 2 bases, with 13 bases between. In DNA form, the CDR3 reads TGTGCCAGCAGTTCCGGGACACCTAACACCGGGGAGCTGTTTTTT. It yields the protein CASSSGTPNTGELFF.

CDR3 residues: CASRRGGGSHEQYF. The CDR3 DNA reads as TGTGCCAGCAGACGGGGAGGCGGGAGCCACGAGCAGTACTTC. This chain connects TRBV28 to TRBJ2-7, with 7 bases that match TRBD2. The CDR3 has 14 residues. Trimming cost V 6 bases and J 5 bases; bases outside gene matches: 10. Looked up from germline, CDR1 is MDHEN and CDR2 is SYDVKM.

This clonotype was counted only a few times. The chain carries TRBV7-9 and TRBJ2-7; D remains unclear. The germline gives CDR1 SEHNR, CDR2 FQNEAQ (reference sequence). Trimming cost V 5 bases and J 2 bases, with 13 bases left between them. CDR3 length equals 14 residues. This CDR3 is CASSPRRDPYEQYF. CDR3 nucleotides: TGTGCCAGCAGCCCCCGGCGAGATCCCTACGAGCAGTACTTC.

This clonotype appeared many times. The chain has TRBV2 and TRBJ2-7, with D maybe TRBD2 (6 bases). This CDR3 contains 12 residues. Germline CDR1 reads SNHLY; CDR2 reads FYNNEI. V shed 8 bases and J shed 7 bases, with 15 bases lying between them. The CDR3 nucleotides are TGTGCCAGCTCGGCGGGATGGGGAGAGCAGTACTTC. It is translated as CASSAGWGEQYF.

This clonotype was detected ten times or more. This rearrangement joins TRBV7-9 to TRBJ2-5; 7 nucleotides match TRBD1. V was pared by 3 bases and J by 2 bases, with 3 bases of the junction left unmatched. Germline V gene data show CDR1 as SEHNR and CDR2 as FQNEAQ (reference sequence). The CDR3 has 14 residues. CDR3 sequence: CASSFDRVQETQYF. CDR3 nucleotides: TGTGCCAGCAGCTTCGACAGGGTTCAAGAGACCCAGTACTTC.

CDR3 region: CASSLGRKLYSNQPQHF. CDR3 DNA: TGTGCCAGCAGTTTGGGCAGGAAGCTATATAGCAATCAGCCCCAGCATTTT. The genes are TRBV12-3 or TRBV12-4 and TRBJ1-5; D gene uncertain. V lost 3 bases to trimming and J lost 0 bases, with 15 bases between them. CDR3 size: 17 residues.

This clonotype has a count of ten or more. This chain links TRBV28 with TRBJ2-1; D gene ambiguous. The CDR3 runs 17 residues. V shed 6 bases and J shed 3 bases, with 21 bases lying between them. Germline loops: CDR1 MDHEN, CDR2 SYDVKM. The CDR3 coding sequence is TGTGCCAGCAGCTTCAGCCGTGCGAGAAATATCTACAATGAGCAGTTCTTC. It yields the protein CASSFSRARNIYNEQFF.

This clonotype was counted between two and nine times. The V gene is TRBV20-1, the J gene TRBJ2-7; D ambiguous. The CDR3 loop spans 11 amino acids. Trimming shortened V by 2 bases and J by 6 bases, and 8 bases separated the two germline ends. Germline assignment: CDR1 DFQATT and CDR2 SNEGSKA (reference sequence). CDR3: CSARRAREQYF. The CDR3, as DNA: TGCAGTGCTAGAAGGGCGCGCGAGCAGTACTTC.

This clonotype was recorded a few times. The rearrangement joins TRBV19 to TRBJ2-7; 7 positions match TRBD1. Germline trimming cut 6 bases from V and 3 bases from J; bases unmatched to any gene: 11. This CDR3 has 15 amino acids. CDR1 is LNHDA and CDR2 is SQIVND in the germline V gene (reference sequence). The CDR3 here is CASSYKTGWSYEQYF. DNA for the CDR3: TGTGCCAGTAGCTATAAGACAGGGTGGAGCTACGAGCAGTACTTC.

The gene calls are TRBV28 and TRBJ2-3; 9 bases line up with TRBD1. The CDR3 sequence is 16 residues long. Germline V lookup: CDR1 MDHEN, CDR2 SYDVKM. The junction had 11 bases not matched to a gene; V was cut back by 5 bases and J by 5 bases. CDR3 sequence (DNA): TGTGCCAGCAGTCTCACAGGGGGCTCTGGGGAAGATACGCAGTATTTT. Its translation is CASSLTGGSGEDTQYF.

This clonotype was counted only a few times. This sequence joins TRBV20-1 and TRBJ2-5; 10 bases are shared with TRBD2. Per germline, CDR1 DFQATT and CDR2 SNEGSKA (reference sequence). Germline trimming cut 4 bases from V and 5 bases from J; bases unmatched to any gene: 10. The CDR3 is 15 amino acids. The CDR3 sequence: CSAKELAGIRETQYF. The DNA for the CDR3 is TGCAGTGCTAAGGAACTAGCGGGAATCCGGGAGACCCAGTACTTC.

The table lists this clonotype with a few counts. The chain links TRBV15 to TRBJ2-5, with TRBD2 matching over 9 bases. This CDR3 is built from 13 residues. Germline CDR1 reads LNHNV; CDR2 reads YYDKDF (reference sequence). J was trimmed by 5 bases and V by 5 bases; bases with no gene match: 3. The CDR3 region has the DNA TGTGCCACCAGCCGTAGCGGGAGCGAGACCCAGTACTTC. It yields the protein CATSRSGSETQYF.

This clonotype was detected only a few times. DNA for the CDR3: TGCAGTGCGAATGGCCGGGACTCAGGGTACAATGAGCAGTTCTTC. Encoded protein: CSANGRDSGYNEQFF. V and J are TRBV20-1 and TRBJ2-1; D perhaps matches TRBD2 (6 bases). CDR3 length: 15 residues. Trimming stripped 6 bases from V and 4 bases from J, with 19 bases between. The germline V gene has CDR1 DFQATT and CDR2 SNEGSKA (reference sequence).

There are many counts of this clonotype. The chain links TRBV30 to TRBJ2-1; a possible D gene is TRBD1 (6 bases). Germline CDR1 and CDR2: GTSNPN and SVGIG (reference sequence). V was clipped by 5 bases and J by 2 bases, with 10 bases between them. The CDR3 contains 13 residues. The DNA of the CDR3 is TGTGCCTGGGAGAGACAGGCCTACAATGAGCAGTTCTTC. The encoded protein is CAWERQAYNEQFF.

This chain connects TRBV4-3 to TRBJ2-7; D gene uncertain. The ends were cut back, 0 bases at V and 5 bases at J, with 8 bases in the middle. The CDR3 runs to 13 residues. In germline, CDR1 is LGHNA, CDR2 YSLEER. CDR3 sequence reads: CASSQETGNEQYF. The CDR3 coding sequence is TGCGCCAGCAGCCAAGAAACCGGTAACGAGCAGTACTTC.

A few counts support this clonotype. The chain carries TRBV6-2 or TRBV6-3 and TRBJ2-5; 8 positions match TRBD1. V shed 2 bases and J 5 bases; nucleotides not matched to a gene: 10. This CDR3 comprises 16 residues. From germline, CDR1 is MNHEY and CDR2 SVGEGT. The CDR3 coding sequence is TGTGCCAGCAGTTACCCCCAGGGGGCGCTCGGGGAGACCCAGTACTTC. Translating gives CASSYPQGALGETQYF.

This sequence joins TRBV6-1 and TRBJ2-2, with TRBD1 matching 8 bases. V trimming: 9 bases; J trimming: 3 bases; junction bases outside the gene matches: 3. The CDR3 extends over 13 amino acids. The germline V gene encodes CDR1 MNHNS and CDR2 SASEGT. Here the CDR3 reads CASTDRDTGELFF. In nucleotides, the CDR3 is TGTGCCAGTACGGACAGGGACACCGGGGAGCTGTTTTTT.

This clonotype was seen only a few times. The chain carries TRBV4-1 and TRBJ2-5; 11 bases are a match to TRBD1. V lost 0 bases and J lost 3; bases outside the gene matches: 6. The CDR3 is 17 amino acids. Germline V CDR1 and CDR2: MGHRA, YSYEKL. CDR3 loop: CASSQEGQGVREETQYF. The CDR3 nucleotides read TGCGCCAGCAGCCAAGAGGGACAGGGGGTTCGTGAAGAGACCCAGTACTTC.

CDR3 residues: CASMQPNPMTSGREDTQYF. CDR3 in DNA: TGTGCCAGCATGCAACCCAACCCGATGACTAGCGGGAGAGAAGATACGCAGTATTTT. This chain uses TRBV28 with TRBJ2-3, with 12 bases fitting TRBD2. Germline assignment: CDR1 MDHEN and CDR2 SYDVKM. The J segment lost 5 bases and the V segment lost 7 bases, leaving 19 bases of the junction unmatched. The CDR3 length is 19 residues.